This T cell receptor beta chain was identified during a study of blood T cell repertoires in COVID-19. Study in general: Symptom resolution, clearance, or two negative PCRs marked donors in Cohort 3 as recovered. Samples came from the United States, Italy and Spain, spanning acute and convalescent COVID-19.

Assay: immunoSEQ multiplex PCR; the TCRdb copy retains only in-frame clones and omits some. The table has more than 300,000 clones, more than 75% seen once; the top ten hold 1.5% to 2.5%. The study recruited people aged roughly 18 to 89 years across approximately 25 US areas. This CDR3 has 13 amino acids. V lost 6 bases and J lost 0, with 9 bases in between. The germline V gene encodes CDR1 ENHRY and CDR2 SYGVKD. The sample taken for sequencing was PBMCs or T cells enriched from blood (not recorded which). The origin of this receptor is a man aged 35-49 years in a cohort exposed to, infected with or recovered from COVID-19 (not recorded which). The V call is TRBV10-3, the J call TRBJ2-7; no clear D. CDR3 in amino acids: CAISVSSSYEQYF. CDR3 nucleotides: TGTGCCATCAGCGTATCGAGCTCCTACGAGCAGTACTTC.